The 7 T cell receptor beta chains reported below all come from one sample, sequenced in a study of cytomegalovirus exposure and HLA in healthy donors. With 60 Vbeta and 13 Jbeta primers, the PCR was carried out. Profiling relied on immunoSEQ multiplex PCR, and the TCRdb table lists in-frame clones only, not all of them. The sample contains 150,000 to 200,000 clones, about 82% of which appear only once. Material for sequencing was PBMCs. The receptor set was obtained from a woman between 50 and 59 years old in good health and CMV-seropositive.

In the case of this clone: This CDR3 is also generated by other DNA sequences in the sample. V gene TRBV5-1 combines with J gene TRBJ2-3; the D gene is possibly TRBD2 (6 bases). The CDR3 consists of 15 residues. The germline CDR1 and CDR2 sequences are SGHRS and YFSETQ. Trimming pared 2 bases from V and 1 base from J, leaving 11 bases between. CDR3 in DNA: TGCGCCAGCAGCTTCTTGGGCGGGGGCACAGATACGCAGTATTTT. Amino acid sequence: CASSFLGGGTDTQYF.

The chain couples TRBV23-1 to TRBJ1-3; possibly TRBD1 for D (5 bases). TRBV23-1 carries the ORF label, with uncertain function. V gave up 4 bases and J gave up 2 bases, with 18 bases separating them. The CDR3 contains 17 residues. DNA for the CDR3: TGCGCCAGCAGTCTGAACGGGACGGAGGGACCTGGAAACACCATATATTTT. It encodes CASSLNGTEGPGNTIYF.

The chain joins TRBV9 to TRBJ2-7; D not resolved. CDR3 length: 14 residues. Germline V gives CDR1 SGDLS, CDR2 YYNGEE. The V gene lost 0 bases and the J gene lost 4 bases, with 11 bases spanning the gap. CDR3 nucleotides: TGTGCCAGCAGCGTAGGAGAGTTCACTTACGAGCAGTACTTC. Its translation: CASSVGEFTYEQYF.

For the CDR3, the DNA is TGTGCCAGCAGCCAATCTCCTGGAGCGGGAGGACTATACGAGCAGTACTTC. Amino acids: CASSQSPGAGGLYEQYF. The V call is TRBV9, the J call TRBJ2-7; TRBD2 matches 9 bases. The germline V gene encodes CDR1 SGDLS and CDR2 YYNGEE. This CDR3 is built from 17 residues. With V trimmed by 4 bases and J by 4 bases, 15 bases remained unmatched.

This clone has just a few counts. The rearrangement uses TRBV5-1 and TRBJ1-1; TRBD1 agrees at 12 bases. The J segment lost 0 bases and the V segment lost 4 bases, leaving 7 bases of the junction unmatched. The CDR3 length is 17 residues. Germline assignment: CDR1 SGHRS and CDR2 YFSETQ. This chain's CDR3 is CASSPGTGGALNTEAFF. The CDR3, as DNA: TGCGCCAGCAGCCCGGGGACAGGGGGCGCGTTGAACACTGAAGCTTTCTTT.

This chain links TRBV27 with TRBJ2-3; 9 bases fit TRBD1. The V and J ends lost 2 bases and 3 bases, in that order; junction bases with no gene match: 3. Per the germline V gene, CDR1 is MNHEY and CDR2 is SMNVEV (reference sequence). The CDR3 has 15 residues. DNA of the CDR3: TGTGCCAGCAGTTTACTACAGGGGGCAACAGATACGCAGTATTTT. This sequence encodes CASSLLQGATDTQYF.

This chain links TRBV7-2 with TRBJ1-2; TRBD1 matches 11 bases. Germline V gene data show CDR1 as SGHTA and CDR2 as FQGNSA. The trim removed 0 bases at V and 2 bases at J, leaving 2 bases unmatched. CDR3 size: 16 residues. The CDR3 coding sequence is TGTGCCAGCAGCTTAGCTCGGGACAGGGGGAACTATGGCTACACCTTC. Its protein is CASSLARDRGNYGYTF.